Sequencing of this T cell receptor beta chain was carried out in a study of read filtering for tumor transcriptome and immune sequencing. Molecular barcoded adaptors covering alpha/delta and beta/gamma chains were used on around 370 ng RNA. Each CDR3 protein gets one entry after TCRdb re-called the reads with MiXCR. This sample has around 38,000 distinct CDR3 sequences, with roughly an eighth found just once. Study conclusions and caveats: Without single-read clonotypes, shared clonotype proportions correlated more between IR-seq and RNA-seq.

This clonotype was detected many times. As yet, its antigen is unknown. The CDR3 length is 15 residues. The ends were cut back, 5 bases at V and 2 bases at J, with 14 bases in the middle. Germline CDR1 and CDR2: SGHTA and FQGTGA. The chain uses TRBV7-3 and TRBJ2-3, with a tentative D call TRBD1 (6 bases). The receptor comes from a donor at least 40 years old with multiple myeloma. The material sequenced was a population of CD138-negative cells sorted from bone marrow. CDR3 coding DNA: TGTGCCAGCAGCCCCAACAGGGAGCACACAGATACGCAGTATTTT. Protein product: CASSPNREHTDTQYF.